The rows below give T cell receptor beta chains drawn from one sample of a study of blood T cell repertoires in COVID-19. Sequencing used immunoSEQ multiplex PCR; TCRdb keeps in-frame clones, though not all of them. The sample includes 300,000 to 400,000 clones, roughly 90% seen only once; the top ten take approximately 1%. The material sequenced was PBMCs or T cells enriched from blood (not recorded which). The receptors originated from a woman aged 25 to 39 with acute COVID-19. Both conserved end residues are part of each CDR3. D genes are given only for firm matches. Some rows have no size entry. The others give once, few or many, or a class for an expanded clone.

v_gene,j_gene,abundance,d_gene,CDR3aa,CDR3nt
TRBV7-9,TRBJ1-2,few,-,CASSSEEGRSYTF,TGTGCCAGCAGCTCGGAGGAGGGTAGGAGCTACACCTTC
TRBV7-3,TRBJ2-2,-,-,CASSTRTGELFF,TGTGCCAGCAGCACGCGGACAGGGGAGCTGTTTTTT
TRBV15,TRBJ1-2,-,-,CATSSNSDYGYTF,TGTGCCACCAGCAGTAACTCGGACTATGGCTACACCTTC
TRBV19,TRBJ1-5,-,-,CASSDGEYSNQPQHF,TGTGCCAGTAGTGACGGGGAATATAGCAATCAGCCCCAGCATTTT
TRBV6-2/TRBV6-3,TRBJ2-2,once,TRBD1,CASSYPAGTGGPNTGELFF,TGTGCCAGCAGTTACCCCGCCGGGACAGGGGGCCCGAACACCGGGGAGCTGTTTTTT
TRBV3-1/TRBV3-2,TRBJ1-2,-,TRBD1,CASNQRGQGYGYTF,TGTGCCAGCAACCAGAGGGGACAGGGCTATGGCTACACCTTC
TRBV21-1,TRBJ2-7,-,-,CASSKSRGSTYEQYF,TGTGCCAGCAGCAAGAGCAGGGGTTCTACCTACGAGCAGTACTTC
TRBV7-9,TRBJ1-4,-,TRBD1,CASSLAYRGPNEKLFF,TGTGCCAGCAGCTTAGCCTACAGGGGCCCGAATGAAAAACTGTTTTTT
TRBV5-1,TRBJ2-5,once,-,CASSSGDRQETQYF,TGCGCCAGCAGCTCGGGGGACAGACAAGAGACCCAGTACTTC
TRBV28,TRBJ2-7,once,-,CASSLMDSTYEQYF,TGTGCCAGCAGTTTAATGGACAGCACCTACGAGCAGTACTTC
TRBV6-5,TRBJ2-3,once,TRBD2,CASSYSAGIWDTQYF,TGTGCCAGCAGTTACTCAGCGGGGATTTGGGATACGCAGTATTTT
TRBV24-1,TRBJ1-5,-,TRBD1,CATSGGTGAQPQHF,TGTGCCACCAGTGGCGGGACAGGGGCCCAGCCCCAGCATTTT
TRBV29-1,TRBJ1-2,few,-,CSVPGSPNYGYTF,TGCAGCGTTCCAGGGTCCCCTAACTATGGCTACACCTTC
TRBV10-3,TRBJ2-1,-,TRBD2,CAISDPRGGNEQFF,TGTGCCATCAGTGACCCCCGGGGGGGGAATGAGCAGTTCTTC
TRBV7-6,TRBJ2-1,-,-,CASSLPGGGYNEQFF,TGTGCCAGCAGCCTCCCAGGGGGAGGCTACAATGAGCAGTTCTTC
TRBV11-2,TRBJ1-1,-,-,CASSLGGHPNTEAFF,TGTGCCAGCAGCTTAGGGGGACACCCGAACACTGAAGCTTTCTTT
TRBV18,TRBJ1-5,-,-,CASSPVNNQPQHF,TGTGCCAGCTCACCCGTAAACAATCAGCCCCAGCATTTT
TRBV11-3,TRBJ1-2,few,-,CASSLPGFYGYTF,TGTGCCAGCAGCTTGCCAGGGTTCTATGGCTACACCTTC
TRBV5-1,TRBJ1-4,-,TRBD1,CASSAEGTGVEKLFF,TGCGCCAGCAGCGCCGAGGGGACAGGAGTCGAAAAACTGTTTTTT
TRBV3-1/TRBV3-2,TRBJ1-3,-,-,CASRLNSGNTIYF,TGTGCCAGCAGGTTAAACTCTGGAAACACCATATATTTT
TRBV29-1,TRBJ1-1,-,TRBD1,CSVVDRGDTEAFF,TGCAGCGTCGTGGACAGGGGGGACACTGAAGCTTTCTTT
TRBV3-1/TRBV3-2,TRBJ2-7,-,TRBD1,CASSRAGTGTYEQYF,TGTGCCAGCAGTCGCGCCGGGACAGGGACCTACGAGCAGTACTTC
TRBV3-1/TRBV3-2,TRBJ2-6,-,TRBD1,CASSPRFTGGSSGANVLTF,TGTGCCAGCAGCCCCAGGTTCACAGGGGGTAGTTCTGGGGCCAACGTCCTGACTTTC
TRBV12-3/TRBV12-4,TRBJ2-4,-,-,CASSPRRSFQYF,TGTGCCAGCAGTCCCCGGCGGAGTTTTCAGTACTTC
TRBV3-1/TRBV3-2,TRBJ1-4,-,-,CASSPYPTGPNEKLFF,TGTGCCAGCAGCCCATACCCGACAGGACCTAATGAAAAACTGTTTTTT
TRBV29-1,TRBJ2-7,-,TRBD1,CSVGDRGTEQYF,TGCAGCGTTGGGGACAGGGGGACCGAGCAGTACTTC